This T cell receptor delta chain appears in the sequencing data of a study of human gamma delta and Vdelta1 T cells (dated by TCRdb to between 2018 and 2020). Study-wide context: The study investigated Delta One T cells, Vd1+ gamma-delta T cells, as cytotoxic effectors against acute myeloid leukemia.

Libraries were prepared through PCR. The instrument given in TCRdb is Illumina MiSeq. TCRdb recomputed clones from the public reads with CATT; identical DNA rows were then combined. For this sample there are thousands of delta-chain clones; under 30% appear just once. Over 55% of the sample is held by the ten biggest clonotypes. The CDR3 covers 22 residues, taking in both the cysteine and the phenylalanine. Kept here is only the CDR3 DNA, which spans 66 bases and is read in frame from base 1. Trimmed from V: 4 bases; trimmed from J: 1 base; junction bases lacking a gene match: 22. Per the germline V gene, TSWWSYY is the CDR1 and QGS is the CDR2. This clone was seen only a few times. Which antigen it targets is not known. TCRdb records a much larger clone's protein for this DNA, with a difference at residue 5 that likely arises from a read error; the protein given is the translation of the DNA. The identical CDR3 is also encoded by other nucleotide sequences in the sample.

The sample was naive CD27+ Vdelta1 gamma-delta T cells from blood. The clonotype comes from a human donor in good health. The V gene is TRDV1 and the J gene is TRDJ1; 12 of the junction bases match TRDD3. The encoded CDR3 is CALGGLLLRGYWGIPSTDKLIF. At the DNA level, the sequence is TGTGCTCTTGGGGGACTGTTGCTCCGTGGATACTGGGGGATACCTTCCACCGATAAACTCATCTTT.